These 23 T cell receptor beta chains were all obtained from the same sample, sequenced in a study of radiotherapy plus CTLA-4 blockade in lung cancer. The protocol was immunoSEQ multiplex PCR, while the TCRdb copy is restricted to in-frame clones and leaves out a portion. The table has over 85,000 clones, roughly 79% seen once. Sequencing was performed on peripheral blood, taken from a patient treated with radiotherapy plus ipilimumab. The receptors were sampled from a human donor with non-small cell lung cancer who had a partial response to radiotherapy plus ipilimumab. Some clones in this sample may be carry-over from other donors' samples.

The chain joins TRBV7-3 to TRBJ2-3, with no clear D. This CDR3 contains 13 residues. V was clipped by 2 bases and J by 1 base, with 4 bases between them. CDR1 is SGHTA, CDR2 FQGTGA, per germline. Here the CDR3 DNA reads TGTGCCAGCAGCTTATCTGGCACAGATACGCAGTATTTT. It is translated as CASSLSGTDTQYF.

The gene calls are TRBV7-9 and TRBJ2-2; possible D gene TRBD2, 5 bases. The V and J ends lost 6 bases and 12 bases respectively, with 11 bases between them. The length of the CDR3 is 11 residues. Germline CDR1 and CDR2: SEHNR and FQNEAQ (reference sequence). The chain's CDR3 is CASSDQRQLFF. The CDR3 nucleotides read TGTGCCAGCAGTGATCAGCGGCAGCTGTTTTTT. Complete variable domain (other parts from reference TRBV7-9 and TRBJ2-2): DTGVSQNPRHKITKRGQNVTFRCDPISEHNRLYWYRQTLGQGPEFLTYFQNEAQLEKSRLLSDRFSAERPKGSFSTLEIQRTEQGDSAMYLCASSDQRQLFFGEGSRLTVL.

The CDR3 DNA reads as TGTGCCAGCAGTTCAAAGCGGTCTGGCACAGATACGCAGTATTTT. This gives the protein CASSSKRSGTDTQYF. V is TRBV5-4 and J is TRBJ2-3, with a tentative D call TRBD2 (5 bases). Germline lookup yields CDR1 SGHNT and CDR2 YYREEE (reference sequence). The germline V and J ends were trimmed by 5 bases and 1 base, with 14 bases remaining between them. This CDR3 is 15 amino acids long.

The gene calls are TRBV19 and TRBJ1-1, with a tentative D call TRBD1 (5 bases). The CDR3 is 13 amino acids. Germline assignment: CDR1 LNHDA and CDR2 SQIVND (reference sequence). Trimming cost V 3 bases and J 3 bases, with 8 bases left between them. This chain's CDR3 is CASSMGGDTEAFF. CDR3 nucleotides: TGTGCCAGTAGTATGGGGGGGGACACTGAAGCTTTCTTT.

This chain links TRBV2 with TRBJ2-1; 7 bases match TRBD1. Germline CDR1 SNHLY, CDR2 FYNNEI. The CDR3 contains 14 residues. V lost 5 bases and J lost 9; bases outside the gene matches: 10. The CDR3 loop reads CASSPPVRGSEQFF. The CDR3 DNA sequence: TGTGCCAGCAGTCCTCCAGTCAGGGGGAGTGAGCAGTTCTTC.

The chain is built from TRBV28 and TRBJ1-2, with D perhaps TRBD1 (5 bases). V lost 6 bases and J lost 2, with 10 bases in between. There are 13 residues in the CDR3. Germline-derived CDR1 and CDR2 are MDHEN and SYDVKM. As DNA, the CDR3 is TGTGCCAGCAGCCTCAACAGGAACTATGGCTACACCTTC. It yields the protein CASSLNRNYGYTF.

V is TRBV19 and J is TRBJ1-1, with TRBD1 matching over 7 bases. Trimming at V came to 5 bases and at J to 6 bases, leaving 3 bases not matched to a gene. This CDR3 is 12 amino acids long. Germline loops: CDR1 LNHDA, CDR2 SQIVND (reference sequence). The CDR3 sequence: CASSEGTAEAFF. For the CDR3, the DNA is TGTGCCAGTAGTGAAGGGACAGCTGAAGCTTTCTTT. The entire variable domain, with the rest obtained from reference TRBV19 and TRBJ1-1, is as follows: DGGITQSPKYLFRKEGQNVTLSCEQNLNHDAMYWYRQDPGQGLRLIYYSQIVNDFQKGDIAEGYSVSREKKESFPLTVTSAQKNPTAFYLCASSEGTAEAFFGQGTRLTVV.

This clone has just one count. This chain links TRBV29-1 with TRBJ2-7, with 12 positions matching TRBD2. With 3 bases clipped from V and 4 bases from J, the junction kept 4 bases outside the gene matches. Germline-derived CDR1 and CDR2 are SQVTM and ANQGSEA. The CDR3 length is 14 residues. The CDR3 region is CSVETSGRSYEQYF. DNA for the CDR3: TGCAGCGTTGAGACTAGCGGGAGATCGTACGAGCAGTACTTC.

The gene calls are TRBV5-1 and TRBJ2-1; 9 bases are shared with TRBD1. Looked up from germline, CDR1 is SGHRS and CDR2 is YFSETQ. With 2 bases clipped from V and 4 bases from J, the junction kept 7 bases outside the gene matches. The CDR3 sequence is 16 residues long. DNA of the CDR3: TGCGCCAGCAGCTTCCCGACGGACAGGGGTTACAATGAGCAGTTCTTC. As protein: CASSFPTDRGYNEQFF.

The CDR3 sequence is CASSSRGPRGIVQYF. DNA for the CDR3: TGTGCCAGCAGCTCCAGGGGACCTAGGGGAATTGTGCAGTACTTC. This chain connects TRBV7-9 to TRBJ2-7; D is possibly TRBD1 (6 bases). Germline CDR1 is SEHNR and CDR2 is FQNEAQ (reference sequence). There are 15 residues in the CDR3. The V end was cut by 4 bases, the J end by 9 bases, with 22 bases between.

This chain links TRBV29-1 with TRBJ2-7, with 11 bases lining up with TRBD1. Looked up from germline, CDR1 is SQVTM and CDR2 is ANQGSEA. This CDR3 is 14 amino acids long. V shed 0 bases, J shed 3 bases, and the junction held 1 base outside the gene matches. CDR3 nucleotide sequence: TGCAGCGTTGAAGATGGGACAGGGGGCTACGAGCAGTACTTC. This translates into CSVEDGTGGYEQYF.

The chain uses TRBV19 and TRBJ2-2; 16 nucleotides line up with TRBD2. In germline, CDR1 is LNHDA, CDR2 SQIVND (reference sequence). V lost 4 bases and J lost 0; bases outside the gene matches: 2. There are 18 residues in the CDR3. CDR3 sequence: CASSTGLAGGPNTGELFF. The CDR3 DNA reads TGTGCCAGTAGTACGGGACTAGCGGGAGGGCCGAACACCGGGGAGCTGTTTTTT.

The CDR3 DNA is TGTGCCACCAGCAACGGACAGGGCGGAGAACAAGAGACCCAGTACTTC. Amino acid sequence: CATSNGQGGEQETQYF. V and J are TRBV15 and TRBJ2-5; 8 bases align to TRBD1. Germline CDR1 reads LNHNV; CDR2 reads YYDKDF (reference sequence). J was trimmed by 2 bases and V by 4 bases; bases with no gene match: 9. The CDR3 runs to 16 residues.

This chain uses TRBV7-8 with TRBJ2-3; TRBD2 aligns across 8 bases. Trimming removed 2 bases from V and 3 bases from J; junction bases left unmatched: 13. The CDR3 totals 18 residues. CDR1 and CDR2 from the germline V gene are SGHVS and FQNEAQ. CDR3 sequence: CASSLSISGTRRTDTQYF. The CDR3 DNA reads TGTGCCAGCAGCTTAAGTATTTCCGGGACTAGGCGAACAGATACGCAGTATTTT.

The chain is built from TRBV6-5 and TRBJ2-5; 7 nucleotides match TRBD1. The CDR3 has 15 residues. Looked up from germline, CDR1 is MNHEY and CDR2 is SVGAGI. V shed 4 bases, J shed 3 bases, and the junction held 8 bases outside the gene matches. CDR3 sequence reads: CASSLNRDSKETQYF. The CDR3 DNA is TGTGCCAGCAGTTTGAACCGGGACAGCAAAGAGACCCAGTACTTC.

The chain combines TRBV5-4 with TRBJ2-3; 16 nucleotides agree with TRBD2. The CDR3 totals 18 residues. Germline CDR1 and CDR2: SGHNT and YYREEE (reference sequence). V gave up 2 bases and J gave up 3 bases; unmatched junction bases: 6. The CDR3 coding sequence is TGTGCCAGCAGCTTTGGGACTAGCGGGAGGGCCTCGACAGATACGCAGTATTTT. Its protein is CASSFGTSGRASTDTQYF.

The V gene is TRBV13, the J gene TRBJ2-1; 7 bases fit TRBD1. The CDR3 extends over 22 amino acids. With V trimmed by 5 bases and J by 0 bases, 25 bases remained unmatched. Germline lookup yields CDR1 PRHDT and CDR2 FYEKMQ (reference sequence). The CDR3 region is CASSQFDREYQELRSSYNEQFF. The CDR3 DNA reads as TGTGCCAGCAGCCAATTCGACAGGGAGTATCAAGAACTTCGGAGCTCCTACAATGAGCAGTTCTTC.

This clone was observed a handful of times. The gene calls are TRBV5-4 and TRBJ1-2, with TRBD1 matching over 8 bases. The CDR3 loop spans 13 amino acids. Germline assignment: CDR1 SGHNT and CDR2 YYREEE (reference sequence). The J segment lost 4 bases and the V segment lost 9 bases, leaving 8 bases of the junction unmatched. CDR3 residues: CAIRQGQAYGYTF. CDR3 DNA: TGTGCCATTCGACAGGGGCAAGCCTATGGCTACACCTTC.

The gene calls are TRBV7-9 and TRBJ2-1; the match to TRBD2 covers 9 bases. Germline trimming cut 1 base from V and 2 bases from J; bases unmatched to any gene: 9. Germline assignment: CDR1 SEHNR and CDR2 FQNEAQ (reference sequence). There are 18 residues in the CDR3. The CDR3 sequence: CASSLVLAGGAPYNEQFF. The CDR3 region has the DNA TGTGCCAGCAGCTTAGTTTTGGCGGGGGGGGCCCCCTACAATGAGCAGTTCTTC. Based on the CDR3 plus reference TRBV7-9 and TRBJ2-1, the full variable domain is DTGVSQNPRHKITKRGQNVTFRCDPISEHNRLYWYRQTLGQGPEFLTYFQNEAQLEKSRLLSDRFSAERPKGSFSTLEIQRTEQGDSAMYLCASSLVLAGGAPYNEQFFGPGTRLTVL.

This clone came up once. This chain connects TRBV5-1 to TRBJ2-1, with D hard to call. CDR3 length: 13 amino acids. Germline CDR1 is SGHRS and CDR2 is YFSETQ. V lost 1 base to trimming and J lost 5 bases, with 7 bases between them. The CDR3 nucleotides read TGCGCCAGCAGCTTGAATGTCGACAATGAGCAGTTCTTC. Translating it yields CASSLNVDNEQFF.

This clone was picked up a small number of times. The gene calls are TRBV6-6 and TRBJ1-1, with 7 bases lining up with TRBD1. Per the germline V gene, CDR1 is MNHNY and CDR2 is SVGAGI (reference sequence). V shed 6 bases, J shed 0 bases, and the junction held 4 bases outside the gene matches. There are 14 residues in the CDR3. This CDR3 reads CASRSGGVNTEAFF. CDR3 nucleotides: TGTGCCAGCAGGTCAGGGGGAGTGAACACTGAAGCTTTCTTT.

This clone was observed a handful of times. The CDR3 region has the DNA TGTGCCAGCACCTCCGAGCATTTT. It codes for CASTSEHF. The genes are TRBV6-1 and TRBJ1-5; D remains ambiguous. CDR3 length equals 8 residues. Germline values: CDR1 MNHNS, CDR2 SASEGT. The germline V and J ends were trimmed by 7 bases and 14 bases, with 6 bases remaining between them.

This chain connects TRBV6-6 to TRBJ1-2; TRBD1 agrees at 7 bases. The V gene end was trimmed by 5 bases and the J gene end by 2 bases; junction bases not matched to a gene: 8. Looked up from germline, CDR1 is MNHNY and CDR2 is SVGAGI (reference sequence). There are 15 residues in the CDR3. Here the CDR3 reads CASSDRQGQNYGYTF. As DNA, the CDR3 is TGTGCCAGCAGTGACAGACAGGGTCAAAACTATGGCTACACCTTC.